What follows are 15 T cell receptor beta chains derived from one specimen sequenced in a study of cytomegalovirus exposure and HLA in healthy donors. With 60 Vbeta and 13 Jbeta primers, the PCR was carried out. TCRdb's copy holds only in-frame clones and misses some; the assay was immunoSEQ multiplex PCR. Of tens of thousands of clones in the sample, about 72% were seen once. The sequenced sample was PBMCs. The receptors come from a man in his thirties or forties in good health and CMV-seronegative.

A few counts support this clone. This sequence joins TRBV11-2 and TRBJ2-7; 10 positions agree with TRBD1. Germline CDR1 reads SGHAT; CDR2 reads FQNNGV. V trimming: 2 bases; J trimming: 3 bases; junction bases outside the gene matches: 4. The CDR3 runs to 15 residues. In DNA form, the CDR3 reads TGTGCCAGCAGCTTAAGTGGACAGGGGGACTACGAGCAGTACTTC. It codes for CASSLSGQGDYEQYF.

V usage is TRBV6-6 and J usage is TRBJ1-1; tentatively, D is TRBD1 (6 bases). The CDR3 has 13 residues. CDR1 is MNHNY, CDR2 SVGAGI, per germline (reference sequence). Trimming cost V 5 bases and J 5 bases, with 12 bases left between them. Written as DNA, the CDR3 is TGTGCCAGCAGTCCACAGGGAGGGACTGAAGCTTTCTTT. This encodes CASSPQGGTEAFF.

The rearrangement uses TRBV5-1 and TRBJ1-1; perhaps TRBD1 as D (5 bases). Between the trimmed V and J ends, which lost 5 bases and 4 bases, there was a span of 18 bases. The V gene's germline CDR1 is SGHRS and CDR2 YFSETQ. The CDR3 has 15 residues. The CDR3 DNA sequence: TGCGCCAGCAGTTCCCAGACAGATTCGGGCACTGAAGCTTTCTTT. Residues: CASSSQTDSGTEAFF.

The chain has TRBV5-1 and TRBJ2-5, with 10 bases that match TRBD2. Germline CDR1 and CDR2: SGHRS and YFSETQ. V was pared by 0 bases and J by 4 bases, with 0 bases of the junction left unmatched. The CDR3 loop spans 14 amino acids. Here the CDR3 DNA reads TGCGCCAGCAGCTTGGCTAGCGGGAGAGAGACCCAGTACTTC. It is translated as CASSLASGRETQYF.

This chain connects TRBV30 to TRBJ1-5, with 11 bases aligning to TRBD1. J lost 6 bases, V lost 5 bases, and 3 bases had no gene match. This CDR3 region has 13 residues. Germline loops: CDR1 GTSNPN, CDR2 SVGIG (reference sequence). This chain's CDR3 is CAWGTGGIQPQHF. The CDR3 DNA reads as TGTGCCTGGGGGACAGGGGGGATTCAGCCCCAGCATTTT.

V and J are TRBV4-3 and TRBJ2-7; possible D gene TRBD2, 5 bases. V lost 0 bases, J lost 1 base, and 13 bases lay in between. Germline V gene data show CDR1 as LGHNA and CDR2 as YSLEER. The CDR3 is made up of 16 amino acids. The CDR3 reads CASSQDLGGLSYEQYF. CDR3 sequence (DNA): TGCGCCAGCAGCCAAGATCTAGGCGGGTTATCCTACGAGCAGTACTTC.

This chain uses TRBV7-3 with TRBJ2-1, with no clear D. V dropped 5 bases and J dropped 0 bases, with 14 bases sitting between them. The V gene's germline CDR1 is SGHTA and CDR2 FQGTGA. The CDR3 totals 16 residues. As DNA, the CDR3 is TGTGCCAGCAGCCCAACTACCGGAAGCTCCTACAATGAGCAGTTCTTC. As protein: CASSPTTGSSYNEQFF.

This clone was seen a few times. The genes are TRBV5-4 and TRBJ2-5, with a possible D match to TRBD2 (5 bases). The CDR3 is 15 amino acids. V lost 0 bases and J 4 bases, leaving 13 bases between the germline ends. Germline CDR1 reads SGHNT; CDR2 reads YYREEE (reference sequence). In nucleotides, the CDR3 is TGTGCCAGCAGCTTGGCCTTGGGAGTGCGAGAGACCCAGTACTTC. It translates to CASSLALGVRETQYF.

The chain links TRBV2 to TRBJ1-2, with a possible D match to TRBD1 (6 bases). Between the trimmed V and J ends, which lost 2 bases and 4 bases, there was a span of 14 bases. CDR3 length: 15 residues. Germline CDR1 is SNHLY and CDR2 is FYNNEI. The CDR3 DNA is TGTGCCAGCAGTGAAAGATCAGGGGCGGGCTATGGCTACACCTTC. Translated: CASSERSGAGYGYTF.

The chain has TRBV7-2 and TRBJ1-1, with 8 bases lining up with TRBD1. After removal of 1 base from V and 0 bases from J, the junction contained 4 bases not matched to a gene. The CDR3 loop spans 16 amino acids. Germline loops: CDR1 SGHTA, CDR2 FQGNSA. CDR3 sequence (DNA): TGTGCCAGCAGCTTAGGACAGGGGCTACTGAACACTGAAGCTTTCTTT. The encoded protein is CASSLGQGLLNTEAFF. The full variable domain, its missing parts supplied by reference TRBV7-2 and TRBJ1-1, is GAGVSQSPSNKVTEKGKDVELRCDPISGHTALYWYRQSLGQGLEFLIYFQGNSAPDKSGLPSDRFSAERTGGSVSTLTIQRTQQEDSAVYLCASSLGQGLLNTEAFFGQGTRLTVV.

The V gene is TRBV28, the J gene TRBJ2-1; 12 nucleotides align to TRBD2. The germline CDR1 and CDR2 sequences are MDHEN and SYDVKM. The junction had 18 bases not matched to a gene; V was cut back by 5 bases and J by 4 bases. The CDR3 is 20 amino acids. The CDR3 here is CASSTGLAGPRKSSYNEQFF. The CDR3 DNA is TGTGCCAGCAGTACAGGACTAGCGGGACCCCGAAAGTCATCTTACAATGAGCAGTTCTTC.

The chain couples TRBV7-3 to TRBJ1-1; a possible D gene is TRBD1 (5 bases). Trimming took 2 bases from V and 0 from J, leaving 7 bases between them. The CDR3 sequence is 14 residues long. The V gene's germline CDR1 is SGHTA and CDR2 FQGTGA. The CDR3 loop reads CASSLQTVNTEAFF. The CDR3 DNA is TGTGCCAGCAGCTTACAGACAGTGAACACTGAAGCTTTCTTT.

V gene TRBV29-1 combines with J gene TRBJ1-1, with D hard to call. The germline V and J ends were trimmed by 6 bases and 2 bases, with 13 bases remaining between them. This CDR3 has 13 residues. CDR1 is SQVTM and CDR2 is ANQGSEA in the germline V gene. The CDR3: CSVLTAPNTEAFF. In DNA, the CDR3 is TGCAGCGTGCTCACAGCTCCTAACACTGAAGCTTTCTTT.

In nucleotides, the CDR3 is TGTGCCAGCAGTTACTCCCACAGGGAGACTGGCTACACCTTC. This sequence encodes CASSYSHRETGYTF. This rearrangement joins TRBV6-6 to TRBJ1-2; D may be TRBD1 (6 bases). V lost 0 bases to trimming and J lost 7 bases, with 12 bases between them. The CDR3 has 14 residues. Looked up from germline, CDR1 is MNHNY and CDR2 is SVGAGI (reference sequence).

The rearrangement joins TRBV7-2 to TRBJ2-1; tentatively, D is TRBD1 (5 bases). The CDR3 totals 12 residues. V was trimmed by 5 bases and J by 10 bases, leaving 12 bases between them. Germline V lookup: CDR1 SGHTA, CDR2 FQGNSA. CDR3 DNA sequence: TGTGCCAGCAGCCTACAGGTCGCAGAGCAGTTCTTC. Translated: CASSLQVAEQFF.